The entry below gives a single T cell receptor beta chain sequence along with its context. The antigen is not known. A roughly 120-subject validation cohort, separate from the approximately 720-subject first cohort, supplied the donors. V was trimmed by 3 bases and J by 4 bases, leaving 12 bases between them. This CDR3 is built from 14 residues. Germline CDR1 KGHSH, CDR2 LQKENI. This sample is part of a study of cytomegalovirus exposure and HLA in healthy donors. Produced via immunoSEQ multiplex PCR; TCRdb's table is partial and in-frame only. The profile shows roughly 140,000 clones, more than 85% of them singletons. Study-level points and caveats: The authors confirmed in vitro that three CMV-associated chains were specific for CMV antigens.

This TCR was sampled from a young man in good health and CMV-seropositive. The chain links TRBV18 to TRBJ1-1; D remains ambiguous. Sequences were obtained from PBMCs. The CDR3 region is CASSPREMGTEAFF. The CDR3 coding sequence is TGTGCCAGCTCACCCCGGGAGATGGGCACTGAAGCTTTCTTT.